Each of the 2 T cell receptor beta chains below was sequenced from the same sample in a study of blood T cell repertoires in COVID-19. Generated by immunoSEQ multiplex PCR, the TCRdb table keeps only in-frame clones and is missing some. The table has approximately 5,500 clones, approximately 91% seen once. Sequenced sample: peripheral blood. These receptors all stem from a woman older than 75 with acute or convalescent COVID-19.

J is TRBJ1-2 and V is TRBV9, with D tentatively TRBD1 (5 bases). CDR1 is SGDLS, CDR2 YYNGEE, per germline. V lost 0 bases to trimming and J lost 2 bases, with 5 bases between them. The CDR3 extends over 13 amino acids. This chain's CDR3 is CASSVGQNYGYTF. CDR3 coding DNA: TGTGCCAGCAGCGTAGGACAGAACTATGGCTACACCTTC.

The chain recombines TRBV28 with TRBJ1-1, with D perhaps TRBD1 (6 bases). This CDR3 contains 13 residues. Germline V gene sequence: CDR1 MDHEN, CDR2 SYDVKM. Trimming pared 5 bases from V and 6 bases from J, leaving 13 bases between. CDR3 coding DNA: TGTGCCAGCAGTACCCCAGGGGACCCTGAAGCTTTCTTT. It is translated as CASSTPGDPEAFF.